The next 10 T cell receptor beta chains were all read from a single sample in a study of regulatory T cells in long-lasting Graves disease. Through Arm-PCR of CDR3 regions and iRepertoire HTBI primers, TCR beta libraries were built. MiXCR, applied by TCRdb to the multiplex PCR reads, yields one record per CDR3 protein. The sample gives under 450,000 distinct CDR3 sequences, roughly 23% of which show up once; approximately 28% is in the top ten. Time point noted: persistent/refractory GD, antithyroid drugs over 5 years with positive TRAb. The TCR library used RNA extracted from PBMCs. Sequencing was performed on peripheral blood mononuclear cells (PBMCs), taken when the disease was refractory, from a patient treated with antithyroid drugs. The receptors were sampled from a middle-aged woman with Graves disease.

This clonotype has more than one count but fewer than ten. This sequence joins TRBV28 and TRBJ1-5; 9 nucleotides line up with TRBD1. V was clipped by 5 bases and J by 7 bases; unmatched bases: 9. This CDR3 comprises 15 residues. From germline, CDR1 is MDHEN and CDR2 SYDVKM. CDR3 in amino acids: CASSRRDRVRQPQHF. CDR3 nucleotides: TGTGCCAGCAGTCGCCGGGACAGGGTTCGACAGCCCCAGCATTTT.

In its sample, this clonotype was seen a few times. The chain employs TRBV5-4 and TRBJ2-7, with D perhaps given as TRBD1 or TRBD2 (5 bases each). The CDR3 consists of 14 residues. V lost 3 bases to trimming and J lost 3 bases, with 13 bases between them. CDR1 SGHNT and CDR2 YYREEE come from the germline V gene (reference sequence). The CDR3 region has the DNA TGTGCCAGCAGCTCGGGGCCGGTCAACTACGAGCAGTACTTC. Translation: CASSSGPVNYEQYF. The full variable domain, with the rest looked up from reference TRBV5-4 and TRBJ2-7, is ETGVTQSPTHLIKTRGQQVTLRCSSQSGHNTVSWYQQALGQGPQFIFQYYREEENGRGNFPPRFSGLQFPNYSSELNVNALELDDSALYLCASSSGPVNYEQYFGPGTRLTVT.

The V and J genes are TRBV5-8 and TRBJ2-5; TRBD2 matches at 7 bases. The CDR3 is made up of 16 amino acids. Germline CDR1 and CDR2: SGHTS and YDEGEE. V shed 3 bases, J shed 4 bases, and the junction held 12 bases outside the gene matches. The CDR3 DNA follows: TGTGCCAGCAGCTGGGAGGGCGGCAGGGCAGGAGAGACCCAGTACTTC. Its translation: CASSWEGGRAGETQYF. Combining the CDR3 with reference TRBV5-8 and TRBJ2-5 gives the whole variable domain EAGVTQSPTHLIKTRGQQATLRCSPISGHTSVYWYQQALGLGLQFLLWYDEGEERNRGNFPPRFSGRQFPNYSSELNVNALELEDSALYLCASSWEGGRAGETQYFGPGTRLLVL.

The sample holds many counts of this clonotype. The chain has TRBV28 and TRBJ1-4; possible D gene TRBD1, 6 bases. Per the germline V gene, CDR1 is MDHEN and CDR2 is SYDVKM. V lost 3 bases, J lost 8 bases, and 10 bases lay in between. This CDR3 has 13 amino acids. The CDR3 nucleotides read TGTGCCAGCAGTTTCCAGGGACAAGAAAAACTGTTTTTT. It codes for CASSFQGQEKLFF.

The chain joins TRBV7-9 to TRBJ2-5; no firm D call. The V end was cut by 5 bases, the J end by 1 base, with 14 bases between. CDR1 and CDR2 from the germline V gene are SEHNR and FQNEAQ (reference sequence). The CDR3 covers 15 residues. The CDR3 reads CASSRWTVIQETQYF. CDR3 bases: TGTGCCAGCAGCCGCTGGACGGTCATCCAAGAGACCCAGTACTTC.

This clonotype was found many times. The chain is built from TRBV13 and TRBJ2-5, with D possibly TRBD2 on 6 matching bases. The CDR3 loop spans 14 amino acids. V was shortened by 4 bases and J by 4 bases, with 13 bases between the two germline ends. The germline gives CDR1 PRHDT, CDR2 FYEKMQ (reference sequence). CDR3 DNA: TGTGCCAGCAGCTCACACGCGGAGGGAGAGACCCAGTACTTC. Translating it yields CASSSHAEGETQYF.

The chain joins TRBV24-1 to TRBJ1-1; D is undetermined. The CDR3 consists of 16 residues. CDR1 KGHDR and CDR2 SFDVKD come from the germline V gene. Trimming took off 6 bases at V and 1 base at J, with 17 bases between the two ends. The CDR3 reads CATSPTPEGGNTEAFF. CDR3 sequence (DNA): TGTGCCACCAGTCCCACCCCTGAAGGCGGGAACACTGAAGCTTTCTTT.

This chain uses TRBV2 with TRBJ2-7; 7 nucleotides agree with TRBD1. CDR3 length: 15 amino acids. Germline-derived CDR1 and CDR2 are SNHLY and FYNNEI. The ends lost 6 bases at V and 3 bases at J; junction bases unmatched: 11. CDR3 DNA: TGTGCCAGCAGCTTGGTTGGACAGGTTAACTACGAGCAGTACTTC. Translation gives CASSLVGQVNYEQYF.

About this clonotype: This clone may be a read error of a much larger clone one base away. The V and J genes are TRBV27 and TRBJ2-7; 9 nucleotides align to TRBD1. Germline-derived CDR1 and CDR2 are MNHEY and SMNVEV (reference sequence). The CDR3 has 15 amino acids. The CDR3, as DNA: TGTGCCGGCAGTTCACCGGGACAGGGCCCCTACGAGCAGTACTTC. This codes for CAGSSPGQGPYEQYF.

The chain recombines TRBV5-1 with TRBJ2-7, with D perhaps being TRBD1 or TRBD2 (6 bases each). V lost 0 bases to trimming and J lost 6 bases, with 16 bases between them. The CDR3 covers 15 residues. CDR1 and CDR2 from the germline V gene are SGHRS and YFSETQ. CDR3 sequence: CASSLESGGRFEQYF. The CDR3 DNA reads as TGCGCCAGCAGCTTGGAGTCCGGGGGCCGGTTCGAGCAGTACTTC. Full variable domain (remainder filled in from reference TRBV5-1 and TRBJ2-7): KAGVTQTPRYLIKTRGQQVTLSCSPISGHRSVSWYQQTPGQGLQFLFEYFSETQRNKGNFPGRFSGRQFSNSRSEMNVSTLELGDSALYLCASSLESGGRFEQYFGPGTRLTVT.